The present entry profiles one T cell receptor beta chain with its context. For TCRbeta, the library was prepared with unique molecular identifiers. TCRdb recomputed calls from the PCR reads with MiXCR, one row per CDR3 protein. Of more than 200,000 distinct CDR3 sequences listed, around 8.4% are singletons. The CDR3 is made up of 12 amino acids. Trimming took 4 bases from V and 9 from J, leaving 11 bases between them. CDR1 SGHTA and CDR2 FQGNSA come from the germline V gene. This sample is drawn from a study of T-cell reconstitution after alpha-beta-depleted transplantation in children. The source material was PBMCs, mostly from graft donor cells, sampled 360 days after TCRalphabeta/CD19-depleted stem cell transplant. This TCR came from a male patient between 2 and 10 years old who had a stem cell transplant for acute myeloid leukemia, so the T cells may come from the graft donor. The chain uses TRBV7-2 and TRBJ2-3; D not resolved. The CDR3 loop is CASSYPPNTQYF. CDR3 coding DNA: TGTGCCAGCAGCTACCCACCCAACACGCAGTATTTT.